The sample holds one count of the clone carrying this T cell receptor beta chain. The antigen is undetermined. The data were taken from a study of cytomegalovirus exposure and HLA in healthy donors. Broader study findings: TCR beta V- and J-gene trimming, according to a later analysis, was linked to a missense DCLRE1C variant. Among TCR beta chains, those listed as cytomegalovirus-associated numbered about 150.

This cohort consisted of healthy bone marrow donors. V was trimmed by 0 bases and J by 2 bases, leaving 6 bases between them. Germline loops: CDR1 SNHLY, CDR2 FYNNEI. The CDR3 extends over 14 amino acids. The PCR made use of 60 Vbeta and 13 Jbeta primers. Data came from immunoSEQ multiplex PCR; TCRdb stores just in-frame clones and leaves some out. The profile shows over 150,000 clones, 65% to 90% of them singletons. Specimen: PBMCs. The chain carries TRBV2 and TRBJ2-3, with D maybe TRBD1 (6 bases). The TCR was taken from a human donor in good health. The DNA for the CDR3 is TGTGCCAGCAGTGAAGCGGGGGCCACAGATACGCAGTATTTT. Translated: CASSEAGATDTQYF.